In this sample, the clone carrying this TCR beta chain turned up once. The antigen is unknown. This specimen comes from a study of shared clonotypes between healthy human individuals. Repertoires were generated with immunoSEQ multiplex PCR, while TCRdb's copy carries only in-frame clones and drops some. The profile shows 2 million to 3 million clones, 80% to 95% of them singletons. Regarding the study as a whole: With a handful of donors compared, around 5% of naive CD4 clonotypes were shared.

The CDR3 has 15 amino acids. Trimming took off 5 bases at V and 6 bases at J, with 19 bases between the two ends. The germline gives CDR1 MNHNY, CDR2 SVGAGI (reference sequence). The sequence came from a man aged 18 to 29 in good health. Some clones in this sample may be carry-over from other donors' samples. Sequencing was performed on naive CD4+ T cells from PBMCs. Specified subset: CD45RA+ positively selected. The rearrangement uses TRBV6-6 and TRBJ1-1; no definite D call. In nucleotides, the CDR3 is TGTGCCAGCAGTAAATCTCGGGTCCGGACCCCTGAAGCTTTCTTT. It translates to CASSKSRVRTPEAFF.